The 23 T cell receptor beta chains listed next were all sequenced from one sample in a study of spatial heterogeneity in lung cancer. The time point is: sample taken at primary tumor resection. Whole RNA was taken from tumor, nontumor lung or frozen PBMC; it was then sequenced unsorted. One entry per CDR3 protein, called by TCRdb with MiXCR from the 5' RACE reads. The sample consists of around 24,000 distinct CDR3 sequences, more than 10% of them appearing once. This specimen was PBMCs, taken at surgery. The source of these receptors is a female donor with early-stage non-small cell lung cancer.

This clonotype was detected ten times or more. The CDR3, as DNA: TGTGCCGTGGGACTGATGAACACTGAAGCTTTCTTT. Protein: CAVGLMNTEAFF. The rearrangement links TRBV30 to TRBJ1-1; TRBD1 is a possible D gene (5 bases). Trimming took off 8 bases at V and 0 bases at J, with 10 bases between the two ends. The germline gives CDR1 GTSNPN, CDR2 SVGIG (reference sequence). The CDR3 is 12 residues long.

This clonotype was counted ten times or more. The chain carries TRBV12-3 or TRBV12-4 and TRBJ1-3; no reliable D call. The CDR3 runs 12 residues. Trimming stripped 4 bases from V and 5 bases from J, with 6 bases between. CDR3 in amino acids: CASSSSRNTIYF. The CDR3 region has the DNA TGTGCCAGCAGTTCCTCGAGAAACACCATATATTTT.

Many counts were recorded for this clonotype. The V and J genes are TRBV6-6 and TRBJ1-6; D is unresolved. V was trimmed by 0 bases and J by 8 bases, leaving 8 bases between them. CDR1 and CDR2 from the germline V gene are MNHNY and SVGAGI (reference sequence). This CDR3 contains 14 residues. DNA of the CDR3: TGTGCCAGCAGTTACTCGATTTCCGATTCACCCCTCCACTTT. It translates to CASSYSISDSPLHF.

For the CDR3, the DNA is TGTGCCAGCAGCCTACAGGGGGAGGCTTCACCCCTCCACTTT. It yields the protein CASSLQGEASPLHF. The rearrangement joins TRBV7-9 to TRBJ1-6, with 8 nucleotides matching TRBD1. The CDR3 sequence is 14 residues long. Trimming removed 5 bases from V and 9 bases from J; junction bases left unmatched: 6. CDR1 is SEHNR, CDR2 FQNEAQ, per germline (reference sequence).

This clonotype was observed many times. V usage is TRBV10-3 and J usage is TRBJ2-2; D is ambiguous. This CDR3 comprises 14 residues. Trimming pared 6 bases from V and 1 base from J, leaving 9 bases between. CDR1 ENHRY and CDR2 SYGVKD come from the germline V gene. In DNA form, the CDR3 reads TGTGCCATCAGCCAGCAGGAGAACACCGGGGAGCTGTTTTTT. Protein product: CAISQQENTGELFF.

This clonotype came up a few times. This chain uses TRBV4-3 with TRBJ1-1; TRBD1 is a possible D gene (5 bases). The CDR3 extends over 16 amino acids. The V gene's germline CDR1 is LGHNA and CDR2 YSLEER. Trimming stripped 0 bases from V and 4 bases from J, with 15 bases between. CDR3 residues: CASSQDRGPQGTEAFF. CDR3 nucleotide sequence: TGCGCCAGCAGCCAAGATCGGGGCCCTCAGGGCACTGAAGCTTTCTTT.

V and J are TRBV15 and TRBJ2-1; 7 bases are shared with TRBD2. Germline values: CDR1 LNHNV, CDR2 YYDKDF (reference sequence). This CDR3 contains 19 residues. Trimming took 0 bases from V and 8 from J; bases not matched to a gene: 19. The CDR3 protein is CATSRDGVISGRGPDEQFF. Here the CDR3 DNA reads TGTGCCACCAGCAGAGATGGGGTAATTAGCGGGCGAGGTCCCGATGAGCAGTTCTTC.

This clonotype was seen at least ten times. This sequence joins TRBV7-2 and TRBJ2-3, with 8 positions matching TRBD2. Germline V CDR1 and CDR2: SGHTA, FQGNSA. CDR3 length: 21 amino acids. V shed 6 bases, J shed 0 bases, and the junction held 23 bases outside the gene matches. CDR3 amino acids: CASSFQTVAGKPPSSTDTQYF. The DNA for the CDR3 is TGTGCCAGCAGTTTCCAGACCGTAGCGGGGAAGCCTCCATCTAGCACAGATACGCAGTATTTT.

This clonotype was seen at least ten times. This sequence joins TRBV18 and TRBJ2-3, with D perhaps matching TRBD1 or TRBD2 (6 bases each). Per germline, CDR1 KGHSH and CDR2 LQKENI. This CDR3 spans 15 amino acids. Trimming pared 0 bases from V and 4 bases from J, leaving 11 bases between. For the CDR3, the DNA is TGTGCCAGCTCACCACCAGGGGGGCTCCCAGATACGCAGTATTTT. Encoded protein: CASSPPGGLPDTQYF.

This clonotype was seen at least ten times. This chain connects TRBV9 to TRBJ2-3; perhaps D is TRBD1 or TRBD2 (6 bases each). CDR1 is SGDLS, CDR2 YYNGEE, per germline. This CDR3 is 17 amino acids long. The ends were cut back, 2 bases at V and 2 bases at J, with 18 bases in the middle. The CDR3 reads CASSVQDPGASTDTQYF. The CDR3 DNA reads as TGTGCCAGCAGCGTCCAAGACCCGGGGGCTTCCACAGATACGCAGTATTTT.

Many counts were recorded for this clonotype. CDR3: CASSSGQGLTDTQYF. Here the CDR3 DNA reads TGTGCCAGCAGCTCGGGACAGGGGCTCACAGATACGCAGTATTTT. The chain employs TRBV7-9 and TRBJ2-3; 10 bases line up with TRBD1. Germline CDR1 SEHNR, CDR2 FQNEAQ (reference sequence). The V gene end was trimmed by 4 bases and the J gene end by 2 bases; junction bases not matched to a gene: 3. The CDR3 extends over 15 amino acids. The variable domain in full, with the rest retrieved from reference TRBV7-9 and TRBJ2-3, is DTGVSQNPRHKITKRGQNVTFRCDPISEHNRLYWYRQTLGQGPEFLTYFQNEAQLEKSRLLSDRFSAERPKGSFSTLEIQRTEQGDSAMYLCASSSGQGLTDTQYFGPGTRLTVL.

This clonotype was counted at least ten times. V and J are TRBV27 and TRBJ2-7; 7 positions match TRBD2. The CDR3 totals 15 residues. The junction had 9 bases not matched to a gene; V was cut back by 6 bases and J by 1 base. The germline CDR1 and CDR2 sequences are MNHEY and SMNVEV (reference sequence). The CDR3 DNA reads as TGTGCCAGCAGCGAGCTAGCGGCGCCGTCCTACGAGCAGTACTTC. Protein product: CASSELAAPSYEQYF.

The chain links TRBV27 to TRBJ2-5, with D tentatively TRBD1 (5 bases). The germline gives CDR1 MNHEY, CDR2 SMNVEV (reference sequence). The CDR3 is 13 residues long. Deletions cut 6 bases from V and 1 base from J, with 9 bases between. CDR3 in DNA: TGTGCCAGCAGACGACAGAGCCAAGAGACCCAGTACTTC. The encoded protein is CASRRQSQETQYF.

This clonotype was observed a handful of times. The chain combines TRBV7-2 with TRBJ2-1, with D perhaps TRBD2 (6 bases). The length of the CDR3 is 15 residues. Trimming pared 3 bases from V and 9 bases from J, leaving 18 bases between. From germline, CDR1 is SGHTA and CDR2 FQGNSA. The CDR3 DNA follows: TGTGCCAGCAGCTTTACTTTAGGAGGGGTAGGTGAGCAGTTCTTC. Protein: CASSFTLGGVGEQFF.

Details on this clonotype: Just one base apart from a much larger clone, this may be a read error. The chain has TRBV7-3 and TRBJ2-1; D not resolved. CDR3 length equals 14 residues. Per the germline V gene, CDR1 is SGHTA and CDR2 is FQGTGA. V was pared by 5 bases and J by 8 bases, with 16 bases between. The CDR3: CASSLGFTRHEQFF. Written as DNA, the CDR3 is TGTGCCAGCAGCCTTGGTTTTACGCGACATGAGCAGTTCTTC.

The table lists this clonotype with many counts. The chain couples TRBV27 to TRBJ2-5; D possibly matches TRBD1 or TRBD2 (5 bases each). Germline loops: CDR1 MNHEY, CDR2 SMNVEV (reference sequence). V lost 3 bases and J lost 3, with 14 bases in between. This CDR3 is 15 amino acids long. The CDR3 DNA is TGTGCCAGCAGTTTTGACAGAACTAGGAAAGAGACCCAGTACTTC. The encoded protein is CASSFDRTRKETQYF.

The sample holds many counts of this clonotype. The V and J genes are TRBV12-3 or TRBV12-4 and TRBJ1-1; the D gene is possibly TRBD1 (5 bases). This CDR3 region has 14 residues. V was clipped by 0 bases and J by 1 base, with 6 bases between them. This CDR3 is CASSLAGGNTEAFF. The CDR3 DNA follows: TGTGCCAGCAGTTTAGCCGGGGGGAACACTGAAGCTTTCTTT.

This clonotype was counted many times. The J gene is TRBJ2-3, the V gene TRBV7-2; tentative D call: TRBD2 (5 bases). The CDR3 is 16 residues long. V gave up 1 base and J gave up 2 bases, with 13 bases separating them. Germline V gene sequence: CDR1 SGHTA, CDR2 FQGNSA. CDR3 sequence: CASSLGLAGPTDTQYF. The CDR3 DNA reads TGTGCCAGCAGCTTAGGGCTAGCCGGCCCCACAGATACGCAGTATTTT.

This clonotype was recorded a few times. In DNA form, the CDR3 reads TGTGCCAGCAGCCTGAGGGGGACAGGGCAAGAGACCCAGTACTTC. Protein product: CASSLRGTGQETQYF. The chain uses TRBV11-2 and TRBJ2-5; TRBD1 matches 9 bases. The junction had 6 bases not matched to a gene; V was cut back by 5 bases and J by 2 bases. CDR1 SGHAT and CDR2 FQNNGV come from the germline V gene. There are 15 residues in the CDR3.

This clonotype has more than one count but fewer than ten. The rearrangement links TRBV4-1 to TRBJ1-1, with D perhaps TRBD1 (5 bases). Trimming pared 8 bases from V and 0 bases from J, leaving 10 bases between. The CDR3 spans 13 residues. In germline, CDR1 is MGHRA, CDR2 YSYEKL. This CDR3 is CASGRGMNTEAFF. DNA of the CDR3: TGCGCCAGCGGAAGGGGAATGAACACTGAAGCTTTCTTT.

J is TRBJ1-2 and V is TRBV20-1; a weak D match, TRBD1 (5 bases). CDR1 and CDR2 (germline): DFQATT, SNEGSKA (reference sequence). This CDR3 contains 18 residues. V lost 0 bases and J 0 bases, leaving 20 bases between the germline ends. In nucleotides, the CDR3 is TGCAGTGCTAGAGATCGCGACAGCGATAACGGGGCTAACTATGGCTACACCTTC. Residues: CSARDRDSDNGANYGYTF.

The chain joins TRBV28 to TRBJ1-1, with unresolved D. The V gene lost 2 bases and the J gene lost 1 base, with 11 bases spanning the gap. Germline lookup yields CDR1 MDHEN and CDR2 SYDVKM. The CDR3 extends over 15 amino acids. This chain's CDR3 is CASSLLLPKNTEAFF. CDR3 DNA sequence: TGTGCCAGCAGTTTACTCCTTCCGAAGAACACTGAAGCTTTCTTT.

In this sample, this clonotype turned up a few times. The rearrangement links TRBV3-1 to TRBJ2-5; D may be TRBD1 (6 bases). V shed 3 bases and J shed 2 bases, with 10 bases lying between them. The CDR3 consists of 14 residues. Germline CDR1 LGHDT, CDR2 YNNKEL (reference sequence). CDR3 sequence: CASSHLDRQETQYF. The CDR3 nucleotides are TGTGCCAGCAGCCACCTCGACAGGCAAGAGACCCAGTACTTC.